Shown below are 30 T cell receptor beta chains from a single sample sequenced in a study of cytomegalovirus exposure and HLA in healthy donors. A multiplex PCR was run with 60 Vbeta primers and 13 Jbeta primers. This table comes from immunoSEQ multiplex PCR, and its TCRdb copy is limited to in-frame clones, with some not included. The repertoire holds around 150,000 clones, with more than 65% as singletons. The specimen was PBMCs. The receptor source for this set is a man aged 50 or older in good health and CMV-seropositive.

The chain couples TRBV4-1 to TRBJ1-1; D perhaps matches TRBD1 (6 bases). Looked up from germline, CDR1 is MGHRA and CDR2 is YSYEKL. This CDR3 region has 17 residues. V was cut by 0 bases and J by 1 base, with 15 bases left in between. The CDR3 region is CASSQDFVGAGNTEAFF. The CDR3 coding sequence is TGCGCCAGCAGCCAAGATTTTGTGGGGGCAGGGAACACTGAAGCTTTCTTT.

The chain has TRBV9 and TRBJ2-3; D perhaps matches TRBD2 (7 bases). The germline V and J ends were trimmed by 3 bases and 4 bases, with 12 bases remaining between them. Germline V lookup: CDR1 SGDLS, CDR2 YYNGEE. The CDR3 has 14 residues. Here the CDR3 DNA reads TGTGCCAGCAGCGAGGGGGGGTTGCCAGATACGCAGTATTTT. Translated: CASSEGGLPDTQYF.

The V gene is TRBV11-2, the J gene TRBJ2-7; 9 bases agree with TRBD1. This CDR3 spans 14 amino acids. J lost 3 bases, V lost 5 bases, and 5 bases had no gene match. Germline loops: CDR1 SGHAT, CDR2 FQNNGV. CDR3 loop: CASSPGQGIYEQYF. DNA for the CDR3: TGTGCCAGCAGCCCCGGACAGGGGATCTACGAGCAGTACTTC.

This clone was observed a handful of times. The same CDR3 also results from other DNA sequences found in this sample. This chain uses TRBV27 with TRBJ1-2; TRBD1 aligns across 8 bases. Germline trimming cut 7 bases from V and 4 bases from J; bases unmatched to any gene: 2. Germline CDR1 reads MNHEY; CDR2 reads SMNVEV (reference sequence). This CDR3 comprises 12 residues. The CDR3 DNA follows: TGTGCCAGCACAGGGGGCGGCTATGGCTACACCTTC. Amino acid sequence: CASTGGGYGYTF.

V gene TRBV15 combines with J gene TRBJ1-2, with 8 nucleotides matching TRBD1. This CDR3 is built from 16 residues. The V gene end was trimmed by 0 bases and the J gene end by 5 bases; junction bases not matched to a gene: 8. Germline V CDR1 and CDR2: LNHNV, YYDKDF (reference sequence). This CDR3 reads CATSRERQGAGYGYTF. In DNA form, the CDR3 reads TGTGCCACCAGCAGAGAGCGGCAGGGGGCGGGGTATGGCTACACCTTC.

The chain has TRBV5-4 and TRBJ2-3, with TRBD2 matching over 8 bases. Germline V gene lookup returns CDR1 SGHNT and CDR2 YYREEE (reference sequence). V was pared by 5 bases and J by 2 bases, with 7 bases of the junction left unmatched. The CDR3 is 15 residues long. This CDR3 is CASSRAGVNTDTQYF. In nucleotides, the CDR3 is TGTGCCAGCAGTCGAGCGGGAGTGAACACAGATACGCAGTATTTT. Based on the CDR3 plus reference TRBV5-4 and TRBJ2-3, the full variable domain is ETGVTQSPTHLIKTRGQQVTLRCSSQSGHNTVSWYQQALGQGPQFIFQYYREEENGRGNFPPRFSGLQFPNYSSELNVNALELDDSALYLCASSRAGVNTDTQYFGPGTRLTVL.

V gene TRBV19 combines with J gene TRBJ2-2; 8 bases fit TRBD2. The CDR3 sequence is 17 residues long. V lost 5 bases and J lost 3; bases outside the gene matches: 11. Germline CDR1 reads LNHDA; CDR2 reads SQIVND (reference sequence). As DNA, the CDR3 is TGTGCCAGTAGTTCTACTAGCGGAACCACTTACACCGGGGAGCTGTTTTTT. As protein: CASSSTSGTTYTGELFF.

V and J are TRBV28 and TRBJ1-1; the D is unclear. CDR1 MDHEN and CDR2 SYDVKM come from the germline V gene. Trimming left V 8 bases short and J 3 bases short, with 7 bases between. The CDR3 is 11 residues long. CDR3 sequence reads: CASFRYTEAFF. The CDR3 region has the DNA TGTGCCAGCTTTCGGTACACTGAAGCTTTCTTT.

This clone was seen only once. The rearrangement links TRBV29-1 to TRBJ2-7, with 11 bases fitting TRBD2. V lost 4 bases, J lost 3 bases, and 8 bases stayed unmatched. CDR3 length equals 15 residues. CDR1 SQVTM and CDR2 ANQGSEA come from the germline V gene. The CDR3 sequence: CSVAIAGGPGYEQYF. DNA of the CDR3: TGCAGCGTTGCTATAGCGGGAGGGCCGGGCTACGAGCAGTACTTC.

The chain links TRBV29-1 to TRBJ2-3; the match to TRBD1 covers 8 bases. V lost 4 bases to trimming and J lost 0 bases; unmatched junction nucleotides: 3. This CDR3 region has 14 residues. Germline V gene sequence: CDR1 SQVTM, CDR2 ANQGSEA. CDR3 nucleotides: TGCAGCGTTGGTGGACAGGGAAGCACAGATACGCAGTATTTT. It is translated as CSVGGQGSTDTQYF.

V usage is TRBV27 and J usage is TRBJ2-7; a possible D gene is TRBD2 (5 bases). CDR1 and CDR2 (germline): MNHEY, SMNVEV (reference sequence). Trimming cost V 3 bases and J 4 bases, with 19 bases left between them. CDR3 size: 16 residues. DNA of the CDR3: TGTGCCAGCAGTTTCTCCGCTAGCATCATAGCATACGAGCAGTACTTC. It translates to CASSFSASIIAYEQYF.

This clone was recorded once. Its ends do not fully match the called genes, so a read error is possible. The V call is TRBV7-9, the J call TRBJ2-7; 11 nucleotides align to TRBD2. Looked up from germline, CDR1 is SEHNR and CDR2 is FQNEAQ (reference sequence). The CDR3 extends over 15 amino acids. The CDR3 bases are TGTTCCAGCAGCGCGACTAGCGGGAATAGCGACGAGCAGTACTTC. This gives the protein CSSSATSGNSDEQYF.

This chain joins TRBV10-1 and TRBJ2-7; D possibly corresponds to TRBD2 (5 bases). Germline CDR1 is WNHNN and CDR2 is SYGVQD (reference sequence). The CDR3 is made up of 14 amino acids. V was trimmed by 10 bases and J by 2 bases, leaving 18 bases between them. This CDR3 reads CATQSGGPTYEQYF. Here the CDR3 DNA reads TGCGCCACCCAGAGTGGCGGGCCGACCTACGAGCAGTACTTC.

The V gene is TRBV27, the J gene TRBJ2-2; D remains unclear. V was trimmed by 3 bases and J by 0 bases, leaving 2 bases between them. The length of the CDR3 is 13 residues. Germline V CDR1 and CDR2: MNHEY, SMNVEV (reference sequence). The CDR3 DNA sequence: TGTGCCAGCAGTTTCTCGAACACCGGGGAGCTGTTTTTT. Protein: CASSFSNTGELFF.

CDR3 protein: CASSGRGRTETQYF. DNA of the CDR3: TGTGCCAGCAGTGGCAGGGGGCGTACGGAGACCCAGTACTTC. This chain links TRBV25-1 with TRBJ2-5; 8 bases map to TRBD1. CDR1 and CDR2 (germline): MGHDK, SYGVNS. V lost 4 bases to trimming and J lost 5 bases; unmatched junction nucleotides: 6. This CDR3 has 14 amino acids.

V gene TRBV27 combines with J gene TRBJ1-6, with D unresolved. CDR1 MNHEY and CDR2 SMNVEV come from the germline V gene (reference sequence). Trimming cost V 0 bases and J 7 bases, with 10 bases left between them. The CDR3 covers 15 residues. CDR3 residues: CASSLSRAGNSPLHF. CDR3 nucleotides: TGTGCCAGCAGTTTATCGCGGGCGGGGAATTCACCCCTCCACTTT.

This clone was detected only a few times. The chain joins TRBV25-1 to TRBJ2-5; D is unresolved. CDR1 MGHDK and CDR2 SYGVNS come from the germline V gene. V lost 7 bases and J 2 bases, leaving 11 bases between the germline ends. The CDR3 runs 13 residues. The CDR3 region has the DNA TGTGCCAGCACTCGTGCAGATCAAGAGACCCAGTACTTC. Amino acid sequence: CASTRADQETQYF.

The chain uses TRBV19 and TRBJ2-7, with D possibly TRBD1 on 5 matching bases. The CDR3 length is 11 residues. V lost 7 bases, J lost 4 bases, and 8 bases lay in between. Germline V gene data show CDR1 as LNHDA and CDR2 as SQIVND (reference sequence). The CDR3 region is CASNSGYEQYF. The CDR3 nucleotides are TGTGCCAGTAATTCAGGGTACGAGCAGTACTTC.

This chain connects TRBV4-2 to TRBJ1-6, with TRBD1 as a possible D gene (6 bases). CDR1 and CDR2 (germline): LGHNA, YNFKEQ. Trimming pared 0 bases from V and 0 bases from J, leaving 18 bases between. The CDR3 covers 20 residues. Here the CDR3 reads CASSQDSITIQGSYNSPLHF. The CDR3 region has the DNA TGTGCCAGCAGCCAAGATTCCATTACTATACAGGGCTCCTATAATTCACCCCTCCACTTT.

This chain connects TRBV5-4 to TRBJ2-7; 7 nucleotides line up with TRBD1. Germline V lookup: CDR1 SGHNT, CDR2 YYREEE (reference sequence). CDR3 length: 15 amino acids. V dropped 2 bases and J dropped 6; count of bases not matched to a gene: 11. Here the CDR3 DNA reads TGTGCCAGCAGCTTACCAGATGCTACAGGGGTCGAGCAGTACTTC. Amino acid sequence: CASSLPDATGVEQYF.

The CDR3 region has the DNA TGTGCCAGCAGTGGGACCGGGGGGAACACTGAAGCTTTCTTT. This translates into CASSGTGGNTEAFF. The chain recombines TRBV27 with TRBJ1-1, with a possible D match to TRBD1 (5 bases). Trimming removed 5 bases from V and 1 base from J, with 11 bases in between. The CDR3 totals 14 residues. From germline, CDR1 is MNHEY and CDR2 SMNVEV (reference sequence).

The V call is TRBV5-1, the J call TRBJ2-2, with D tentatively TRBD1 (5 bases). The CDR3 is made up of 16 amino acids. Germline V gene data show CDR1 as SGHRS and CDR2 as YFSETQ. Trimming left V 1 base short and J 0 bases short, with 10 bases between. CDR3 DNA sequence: TGCGCCAGCAGCTTGAGCCCAGGGACGAACACCGGGGAGCTGTTTTTT. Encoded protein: CASSLSPGTNTGELFF.

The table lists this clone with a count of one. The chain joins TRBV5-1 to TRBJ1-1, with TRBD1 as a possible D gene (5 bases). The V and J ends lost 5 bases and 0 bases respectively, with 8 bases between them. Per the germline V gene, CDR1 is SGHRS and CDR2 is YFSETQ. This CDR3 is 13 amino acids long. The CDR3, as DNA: TGCGCCAGCAGAGGGGAGGTGAACACTGAAGCTTTCTTT. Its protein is CASRGEVNTEAFF.

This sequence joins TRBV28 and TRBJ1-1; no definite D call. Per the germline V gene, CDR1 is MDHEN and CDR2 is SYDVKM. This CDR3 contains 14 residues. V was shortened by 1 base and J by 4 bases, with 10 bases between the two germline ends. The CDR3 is CASSLSGVATEAFF. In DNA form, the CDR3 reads TGTGCCAGCAGTTTATCCGGGGTGGCCACTGAAGCTTTCTTT.

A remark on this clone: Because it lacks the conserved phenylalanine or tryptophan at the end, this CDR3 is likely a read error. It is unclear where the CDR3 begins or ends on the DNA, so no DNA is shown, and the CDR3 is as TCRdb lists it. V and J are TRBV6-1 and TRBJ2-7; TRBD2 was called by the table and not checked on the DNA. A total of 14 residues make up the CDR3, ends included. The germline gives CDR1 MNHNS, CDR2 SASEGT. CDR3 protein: CASSDPASGRAFFG.

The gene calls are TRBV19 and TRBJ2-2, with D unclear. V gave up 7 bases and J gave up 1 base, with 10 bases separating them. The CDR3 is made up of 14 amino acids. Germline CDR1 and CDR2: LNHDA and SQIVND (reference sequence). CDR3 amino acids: CASNSRLNTGELFF. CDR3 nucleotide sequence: TGTGCCAGTAATAGCAGACTGAACACCGGGGAGCTGTTTTTT.

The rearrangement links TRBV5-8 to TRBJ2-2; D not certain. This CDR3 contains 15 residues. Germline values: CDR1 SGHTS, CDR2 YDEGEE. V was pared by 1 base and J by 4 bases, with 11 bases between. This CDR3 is CASSLRVFGTGELFF. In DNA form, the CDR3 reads TGTGCCAGCAGCTTGCGCGTTTTTGGCACCGGGGAGCTGTTTTTT.

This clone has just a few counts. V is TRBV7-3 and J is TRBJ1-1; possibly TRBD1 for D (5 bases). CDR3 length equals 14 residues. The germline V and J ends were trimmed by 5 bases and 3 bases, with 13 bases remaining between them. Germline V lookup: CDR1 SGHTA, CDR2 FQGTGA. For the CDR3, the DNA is TGTGCCAGCAGCCTATCCGTGACAGACACTGAAGCTTTCTTT. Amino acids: CASSLSVTDTEAFF.

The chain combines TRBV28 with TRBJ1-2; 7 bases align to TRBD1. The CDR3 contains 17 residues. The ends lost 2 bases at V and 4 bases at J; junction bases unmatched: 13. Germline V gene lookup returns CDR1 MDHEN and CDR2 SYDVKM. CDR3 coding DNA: TGTGCCAGCAGTTTACAGGGGACAGCTTTTGGGAGCTATGGCTACACCTTC. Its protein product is CASSLQGTAFGSYGYTF.

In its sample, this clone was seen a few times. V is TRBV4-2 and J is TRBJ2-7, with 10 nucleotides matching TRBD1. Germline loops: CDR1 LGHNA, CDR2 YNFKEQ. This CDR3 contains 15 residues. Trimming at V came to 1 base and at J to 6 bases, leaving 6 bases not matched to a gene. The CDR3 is CASSQAGQGGGEQYF. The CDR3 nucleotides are TGTGCCAGCAGCCAAGCCGGACAGGGGGGGGGCGAGCAGTACTTC.